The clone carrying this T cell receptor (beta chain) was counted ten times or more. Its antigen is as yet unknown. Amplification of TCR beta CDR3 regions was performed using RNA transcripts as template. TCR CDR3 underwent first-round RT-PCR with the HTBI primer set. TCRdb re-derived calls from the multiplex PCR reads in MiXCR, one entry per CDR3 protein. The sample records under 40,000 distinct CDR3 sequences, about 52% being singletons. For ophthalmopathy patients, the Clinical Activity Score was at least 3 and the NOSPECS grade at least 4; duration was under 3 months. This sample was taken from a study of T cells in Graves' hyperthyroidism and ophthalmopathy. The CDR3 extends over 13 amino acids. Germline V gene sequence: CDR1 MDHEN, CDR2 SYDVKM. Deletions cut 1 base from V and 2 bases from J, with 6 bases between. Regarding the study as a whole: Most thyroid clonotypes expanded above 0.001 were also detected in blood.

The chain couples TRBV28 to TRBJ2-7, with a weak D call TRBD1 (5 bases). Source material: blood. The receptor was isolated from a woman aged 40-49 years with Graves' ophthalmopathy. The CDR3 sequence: CASSLSRAYEQYF. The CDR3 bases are TGTGCCAGCAGTTTATCCAGGGCCTACGAGCAGTACTTC.